The 25 T cell receptor beta chains given below trace back to one sample, sequenced in a study of cytomegalovirus exposure and HLA in healthy donors. The PCR ran on 60 Vbeta and 13 Jbeta primers. TCRdb's table, derived via immunoSEQ multiplex PCR, lists solely in-frame clones and lacks some. The repertoire holds around 150,000 clones, approximately 80% seen once, with 9.5% to 10% in the top ten. The sample was PBMCs. Receptors were obtained from a man aged 18 to 29 in good health and CMV-seropositive.

The rearrangement joins TRBV7-9 to TRBJ2-5; maybe TRBD2 (6 bases). The CDR3 has 15 amino acids. Deletions cut 3 bases from V and 7 bases from J, with 18 bases between. CDR1 and CDR2 (germline): SEHNR, FQNEAQ (reference sequence). The DNA for the CDR3 is TGTGCCAGCAGCTTCCTAGTTCAGCCCGGGGGGACCCAGTACTTC. Amino acid sequence: CASSFLVQPGGTQYF.

The V call is TRBV25-1, the J call TRBJ2-7; a possible D gene is TRBD1 (5 bases). Germline-derived CDR1 and CDR2 are MGHDK and SYGVNS. Trimming shortened V by 2 bases and J by 2 bases, and 13 bases separated the two germline ends. This CDR3 is 15 amino acids long. The CDR3 loop reads CASSEGREDTYEQYF. CDR3 nucleotide sequence: TGTGCCAGCAGTGAAGGCCGAGAGGACACCTACGAGCAGTACTTC.

This chain links TRBV7-2 with TRBJ1-4, with D possibly matching TRBD1 (6 bases). V was cut by 5 bases and J by 5 bases, with 15 bases left in between. The germline gives CDR1 SGHTA, CDR2 FQGNSA. There are 15 residues in the CDR3. The DNA of the CDR3 is TGTGCCAGCAGCCCCGGGGACACCGCCAATGAAAAACTGTTTTTT. Protein sequence: CASSPGDTANEKLFF.

This chain joins TRBV19 and TRBJ1-2, with a possible D match to TRBD1 (6 bases). V was shortened by 1 base and J by 4 bases, with 13 bases between the two germline ends. The CDR3 length is 15 residues. Germline loops: CDR1 LNHDA, CDR2 SQIVND (reference sequence). The CDR3 nucleotides read TGTGCCAGTAGTATAGGGCCCGGGGGGGCCTATGGCTACACCTTC. Amino acids: CASSIGPGGAYGYTF.

The J gene is TRBJ1-3, the V gene TRBV5-8, with D possibly matching TRBD1 (5 bases). Germline assignment: CDR1 SGHTS and CDR2 YDEGEE. There are 16 residues in the CDR3. Deletions cut 2 bases from V and 0 bases from J, with 12 bases between. DNA for the CDR3: TGTGCCAGCAGCTTATTTGGCGGGACCTCTGGAAACACCATATATTTT. This translates into CASSLFGGTSGNTIYF. Using reference TRBV5-8 and TRBJ1-3 for the parts outside the CDR3, the full variable domain is EAGVTQSPTHLIKTRGQQATLRCSPISGHTSVYWYQQALGLGLQFLLWYDEGEERNRGNFPPRFSGRQFPNYSSELNVNALELEDSALYLCASSLFGGTSGNTIYFGEGSWLTVV.

The chain recombines TRBV10-3 with TRBJ2-6; no clear D. V shed 2 bases and J shed 0 bases, with 14 bases lying between them. The germline V gene encodes CDR1 ENHRY and CDR2 SYGVKD. The CDR3 sequence is 18 residues long. CDR3 in amino acids: CAISEPTYRVSGANVLTF. The CDR3 DNA follows: TGTGCCATCAGTGAGCCGACGTATCGGGTCTCTGGGGCCAACGTCCTGACTTTC.

This clone was counted between two and nine times. The chain uses TRBV6-5 and TRBJ2-5; maybe TRBD1 (6 bases). The germline V and J ends were trimmed by 3 bases and 5 bases, with 10 bases remaining between them. Germline CDR1 reads MNHEY; CDR2 reads SVGAGI. This CDR3 region has 13 residues. CDR3 in DNA: TGTGCCAGCAGTTATGGGGGCTTGGAGACCCAGTACTTC. This codes for CASSYGGLETQYF.

In its sample, this clone was seen once. The CDR3 protein is CSVSGTSGTLTDTQYF. The CDR3 DNA follows: TGCAGCGTTTCCGGGACTAGCGGGACTCTCACAGATACGCAGTATTTT. This chain links TRBV29-1 with TRBJ2-3; 13 bases align to TRBD2. Germline V gene data show CDR1 as SQVTM and CDR2 as ANQGSEA. The CDR3 is 16 residues long. The trim removed 5 bases at V and 2 bases at J, leaving 7 bases unmatched.

The rearrangement joins TRBV14 to TRBJ2-5, with 7 positions matching TRBD2. Trimming took 0 bases from V and 1 from J; bases not matched to a gene: 11. This CDR3 spans 18 amino acids. Looked up from germline, CDR1 is SGHDN and CDR2 is FVKESK. CDR3 protein: CASSQDVRGSPFQETQYF. The CDR3 coding sequence is TGTGCCAGCAGCCAAGATGTCCGCGGGAGCCCTTTCCAAGAGACCCAGTACTTC. The full variable domain, rest sourced from reference TRBV14 and TRBJ2-5, is EAGVTQFPSHSVIEKGQTVTLRCDPISGHDNLYWYRRVMGKEIKFLLHFVKESKQDESGMPNNRFLAERTGGTYSTLKVQPAELEDSGVYFCASSQDVRGSPFQETQYFGPGTRLLVL.

The chain employs TRBV5-1 and TRBJ2-3, with D perhaps TRBD2 (6 bases). CDR1 and CDR2 from the germline V gene are SGHRS and YFSETQ. Trimming took 5 bases from V and 2 from J, leaving 18 bases between them. The CDR3 is made up of 16 amino acids. CDR3 residues: CASRGRNSLVTDTQYF. CDR3 nucleotides: TGCGCCAGCAGGGGGAGGAACTCGCTCGTCACAGATACGCAGTATTTT.

The rearrangement uses TRBV25-1 and TRBJ1-1; TRBD1 agrees at 7 bases. With V trimmed by 3 bases and J by 2 bases, 6 bases remained unmatched. Germline CDR1 and CDR2: MGHDK and SYGVNS. The CDR3 is made up of 15 amino acids. The CDR3 coding sequence is TGTGCCAGCAGTGACAGGAACAGGGGTAACACTGAAGCTTTCTTT. Translation gives CASSDRNRGNTEAFF.

The chain uses TRBV19 and TRBJ1-6; tentative D call: TRBD1 (6 bases). Germline V gene data show CDR1 as LNHDA and CDR2 as SQIVND (reference sequence). The V end lost 3 bases, the J end lost 7 bases, and 10 bases lay between the germline ends. The CDR3 loop spans 14 amino acids. The CDR3 is CASSMGGGNSPLHF. The CDR3 coding sequence is TGTGCCAGTAGTATGGGAGGGGGGAATTCACCCCTCCACTTT.

The chain links TRBV7-8 to TRBJ2-2; D gene ambiguous. Trimming shortened V by 0 bases and J by 5 bases, and 7 bases separated the two germline ends. Germline V gene lookup returns CDR1 SGHVS and CDR2 FQNEAQ. The CDR3 totals 14 residues. CDR3: CASSLAQRTGELFF. Here the CDR3 DNA reads TGTGCCAGCAGCTTAGCGCAACGGACCGGGGAGCTGTTTTTT.

The rearrangement links TRBV2 to TRBJ2-1, with 12 nucleotides matching TRBD2. V gave up 3 bases and J gave up 7 bases; unmatched junction bases: 4. This CDR3 has 15 amino acids. CDR1 and CDR2 from the germline V gene are SNHLY and FYNNEI. CDR3 coding DNA: TGTGCCAGCAGTGAGAGGCTAGCGGGGGGGAATGAGCAGTTCTTC. Translated, it gives CASSERLAGGNEQFF.

The CDR3: CASRHTGTRDRITDTDTQYF. The CDR3 DNA reads TGTGCCAGCAGGCATACCGGGACAAGGGACAGAATCACGGACACAGATACGCAGTATTTT. The chain is built from TRBV14 and TRBJ2-3; 7 nucleotides line up with TRBD1. Germline assignment: CDR1 SGHDN and CDR2 FVKESK. CDR3 size: 20 residues. Unmatched junction bases numbered 23, after V lost 6 bases and J lost 2 bases.

Here the CDR3 DNA reads TGTGCCACCAGCAGAGATCGCCACAGCTACACCGGGGAGCTGTTTTTT. Translating it yields CATSRDRHSYTGELFF. This rearrangement joins TRBV15 to TRBJ2-2; no firm D call. V dropped 0 bases and J dropped 3 bases, with 11 bases sitting between them. Germline CDR1 is LNHNV and CDR2 is YYDKDF (reference sequence). CDR3 size: 16 residues.

V gene TRBV6-1 combines with J gene TRBJ1-5; D call uncertain. Germline loops: CDR1 MNHNS, CDR2 SASEGT. V was cut by 8 bases and J by 5 bases, with 7 bases left in between. This CDR3 has 11 amino acids. The CDR3 here is CASQDYQPQHF. The DNA for the CDR3 is TGTGCCAGCCAGGACTATCAGCCCCAGCATTTT.

The chain joins TRBV29-1 to TRBJ2-7; weak D call: TRBD2 (6 bases). V shed 7 bases and J shed 2 bases, with 12 bases lying between them. From germline, CDR1 is SQVTM and CDR2 ANQGSEA. This CDR3 region has 12 residues. The CDR3, as DNA: TGCAGCGCCAGACGGGGGACCTACGAGCAGTACTTC. Protein product: CSARRGTYEQYF.

The gene calls are TRBV2 and TRBJ2-7, with 8 bases matching TRBD1. The CDR3 loop spans 16 amino acids. Germline CDR1 is SNHLY and CDR2 is FYNNEI. The J segment lost 6 bases and the V segment lost 7 bases, leaving 17 bases of the junction unmatched. CDR3 sequence (DNA): TGTGCCAGCAACCCTTTCGGCACAGGGGGTGGCGGCGAGCAGTACTTC. It yields the protein CASNPFGTGGGGEQYF.

The rearrangement joins TRBV18 to TRBJ1-1; D remains ambiguous. V was trimmed by 1 base and J by 2 bases, leaving 20 bases between them. Germline V gives CDR1 KGHSH, CDR2 LQKENI. CDR3 length equals 18 residues. The CDR3 DNA reads TGTGCCAGCTCACCACGAGTAGGACTCTCGATTCCCAACACTGAAGCTTTCTTT. Protein sequence: CASSPRVGLSIPNTEAFF.

This clone came up a few times. This chain uses TRBV7-2 with TRBJ2-2; 12 bases are a match to TRBD2. Per the germline V gene, CDR1 is SGHTA and CDR2 is FQGNSA. J lost 1 base, V lost 2 bases, and 5 bases had no gene match. CDR3 length equals 18 residues. The CDR3 DNA sequence: TGTGCCAGCAGCTTAAATCTAGCGGGGGGGCTGAACACCGGGGAGCTGTTTTTT. Translation: CASSLNLAGGLNTGELFF.

The chain combines TRBV18 with TRBJ1-2; 7 positions match TRBD1. The CDR3 length is 15 residues. The V gene end was trimmed by 6 bases and the J gene end by 6 bases; junction bases not matched to a gene: 13. CDR1 and CDR2 (germline): KGHSH, LQKENI. CDR3 residues: CASSLGTVLRDGYTF. DNA of the CDR3: TGTGCCAGCTCCCTAGGGACAGTCCTCCGAGATGGCTACACCTTC.

This clone was seen once. The chain carries TRBV5-6 and TRBJ2-3, with 10 bases identical to TRBD2. The V gene's germline CDR1 is SGHDT and CDR2 YYEEEE. Trimming took 2 bases from V and 3 from J; bases not matched to a gene: 0. The CDR3 extends over 14 amino acids. DNA of the CDR3: TGTGCCAGCAGCTTTAGCGGGGGGACAGATACGCAGTATTTT. This encodes CASSFSGGTDTQYF. Filled out from reference TRBV5-6 and TRBJ2-3, the complete variable domain reads DAGVTQSPTHLIKTRGQQVTLRCSPKSGHDTVSWYQQALGQGPQFIFQYYEEEERQRGNFPDRFSGHQFPNYSSELNVNALLLGDSALYLCASSFSGGTDTQYFGPGTRLTVL.

The chain uses TRBV2 and TRBJ1-5, with a possible D match to TRBD1 (5 bases). The germline CDR1 and CDR2 sequences are SNHLY and FYNNEI. The CDR3 sequence is 17 residues long. V shed 7 bases and J shed 0 bases, with 19 bases lying between them. This CDR3 reads CASKKAGKTTSNQPQHF. The CDR3 DNA is TGTGCCAGCAAAAAGGCAGGGAAAACGACTAGCAATCAGCCCCAGCATTTT.

This rearrangement joins TRBV27 to TRBJ2-5; 12 nucleotides line up with TRBD2. The V segment lost 5 bases and the J segment 3 bases; nucleotides outside the gene matches: 13. Germline lookup yields CDR1 MNHEY and CDR2 SMNVEV (reference sequence). The CDR3 length is 18 residues. The CDR3 is CASSMMTSGGLFKETQYF. CDR3 bases: TGTGCCAGCAGTATGATGACTAGCGGGGGACTATTTAAAGAGACCCAGTACTTC.